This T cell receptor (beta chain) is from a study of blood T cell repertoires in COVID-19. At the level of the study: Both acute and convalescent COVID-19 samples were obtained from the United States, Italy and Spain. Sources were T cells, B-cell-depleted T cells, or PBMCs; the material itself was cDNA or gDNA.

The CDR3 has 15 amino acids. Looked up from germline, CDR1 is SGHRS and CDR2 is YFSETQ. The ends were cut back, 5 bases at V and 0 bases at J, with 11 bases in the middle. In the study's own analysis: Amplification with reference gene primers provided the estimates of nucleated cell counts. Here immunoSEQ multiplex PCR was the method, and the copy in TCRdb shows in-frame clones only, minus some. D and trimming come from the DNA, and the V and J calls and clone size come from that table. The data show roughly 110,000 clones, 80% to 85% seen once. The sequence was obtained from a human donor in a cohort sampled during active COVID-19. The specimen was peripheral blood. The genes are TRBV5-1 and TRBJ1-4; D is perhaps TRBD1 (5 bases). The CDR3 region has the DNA TGCGCCAGCAGACCCTCAGGGTCAACTAATGAAAAACTGTTTTTT. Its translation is CASRPSGSTNEKLFF.